This T cell receptor beta chain is from a study of T cell responses to AZD1222 COVID-19 vaccine. Notes on the study in general: Spike-specific TCRs gained breadth and depth after people received two AZD1222 doses. Across spike, vaccine-associated CD4 TCRs were found, dominant at 160-218 and 743-854. Without day 14 samples, only post-peak T cell repertoires were studied.

V lost 4 bases and J 4 bases, leaving 10 bases between the germline ends. CDR1 and CDR2 from the germline V gene are LNHDA and SQIVND (reference sequence). The CDR3 is 13 amino acids. The data were produced by immunoSEQ multiplex PCR, yet TCRdb's version contains in-frame clones alone and is incomplete. In the table there are tens of thousands of clones, roughly 89% of which are singletons. This clone is a singleton in its sample. Antigen: not known. Second-dose intervals of approximately 4 or approximately 12 weeks were pooled. This sequence joins TRBV19 and TRBJ1-1; possible D gene TRBD1, 5 bases. The sample here was peripheral blood, taken 28 days after the second AZD1222 dose. The origin of this receptor is an adult who received the AZD1222 COVID-19 vaccine. The CDR3 loop reads CASSTRGGTEAFF. The CDR3 DNA reads as TGTGCCAGTAGTACGAGGGGTGGCACTGAAGCTTTCTTT.